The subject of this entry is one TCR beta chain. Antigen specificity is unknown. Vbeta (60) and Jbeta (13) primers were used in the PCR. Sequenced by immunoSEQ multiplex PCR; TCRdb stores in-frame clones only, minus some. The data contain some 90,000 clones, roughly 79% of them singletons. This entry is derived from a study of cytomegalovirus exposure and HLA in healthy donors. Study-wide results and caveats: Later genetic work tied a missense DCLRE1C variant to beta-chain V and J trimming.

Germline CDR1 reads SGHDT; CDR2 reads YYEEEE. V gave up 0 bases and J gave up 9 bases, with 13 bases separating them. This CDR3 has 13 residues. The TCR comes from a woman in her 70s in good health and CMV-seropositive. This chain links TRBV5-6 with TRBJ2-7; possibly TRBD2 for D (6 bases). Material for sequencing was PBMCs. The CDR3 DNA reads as TGTGCCAGCAGCTTGGCGGCAACAGCGGGGCAGTACTTC. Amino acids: CASSLAATAGQYF.